This TCR beta chain derives from a study of shared clonotypes between healthy human individuals. Some clones are missing from TCRdb's copy, which holds only in-frame ones; the method was immunoSEQ multiplex PCR. The data show 2 million or so clones, roughly 95% seen once. CDR3 length: 12 amino acids. The germline V gene has CDR1 MDHEN and CDR2 SYDVKM. With 5 bases removed from V and 5 bases from J, the gap between germline ends came to 10 bases. Naive CD8 cells, CD45RO-negative and positively selected for CCR7, excluded terminally differentiated effector memory CD45RA+ cells. The V gene is TRBV28, the J gene TRBJ2-7; D gene ambiguous. The sample consisted of naive CD8+ T cells sorted from blood. This TCR was recovered from a man between 18 and 29 years old in good health. CDR3 sequence reads: CASSPLWDEQYF. DNA for the CDR3: TGTGCCAGCAGTCCATTGTGGGACGAGCAGTACTTC.